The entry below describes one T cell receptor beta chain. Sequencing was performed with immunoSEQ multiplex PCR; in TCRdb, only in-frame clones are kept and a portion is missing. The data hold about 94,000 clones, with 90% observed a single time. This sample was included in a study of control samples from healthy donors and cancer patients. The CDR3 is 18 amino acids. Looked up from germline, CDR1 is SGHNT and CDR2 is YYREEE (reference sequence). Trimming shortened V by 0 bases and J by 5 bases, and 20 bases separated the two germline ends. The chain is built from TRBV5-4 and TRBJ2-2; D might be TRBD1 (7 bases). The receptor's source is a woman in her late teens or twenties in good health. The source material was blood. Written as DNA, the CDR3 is TGTGCCAGCAGCTTGGGAAGTGCAGGGGGGCGGTTGACCGGGGAGCTGTTTTTT. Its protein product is CASSLGSAGGRLTGELFF.